The T cell receptor beta chain under discussion was sequenced for a study of molecular identifiers for immune sequencing clone quantification. Overall study results and limits: Effector cells kept over 97% of their molecules in clones above 20 RNA copies, while naive cells kept under 1% there.

A single record per CDR3 protein comes from TCRdb applying MiXCR to the PCR reads. The data contain tens of thousands of distinct CDR3 sequences, 15% to 20% of them seen just once; the ten biggest clones take up 0.99%. CDR1 SGHTA and CDR2 FQGNSA come from the germline V gene. The germline V and J ends were trimmed by 2 bases and 0 bases, with 19 bases remaining between them. The CDR3 spans 18 residues. By its share, this clonotype is medium-sized. The antigen remains unidentified. V and J are TRBV7-2 and TRBJ1-1; D perhaps matches TRBD1 (6 bases). The receptor comes from a human donor in good health. Some libraries in this study had Jurkat cell RNA spiked in. Sequences were obtained from naive CD8+ T cells from blood, with Jurkat cell RNA spiked in. Subset specified: FACS-sorted CD8+CD4-CCR7+CD45RA+ naive T cells. CDR3: CASSLRSGQTTLNTEAFF. CDR3 nucleotide sequence: TGTGCCAGCAGCTTACGGTCCGGACAGACAACTCTGAACACTGAAGCTTTCTTT.